The 2 T cell receptor beta chains listed next were all sequenced from one sample in a study of shared T cell receptors in the human thymus (dated by TCRdb to the early 2020s). Receptors were amplified or captured by the immunoSEQ multiplex PCR assay. TCRdb holds this immuneACCESS table with in-frame rearrangements only. Some clones are missing; in checked studies, unresolved V genes explain under half, and the rest has no known cause. This sample gives about 660,000 clones in total; roughly 90% of them show up just once. Jointly, the top ten make up 0.0095% to 0.012% of the sample. Another study also made use of these data, one on human thymus T cells.

The sample comprised thymocytes. These receptors all stem from a boy under two years old with a congenital heart defect. Donor details come from another sample of the same person, matched by shared clones.

The rearrangement links TRBV27 to TRBJ2-1; 10 positions match TRBD2. V shed 6 bases and J 4 bases; nucleotides not matched to a gene: 12. Germline CDR1 is MNHEY and CDR2 is SMNVEV (reference sequence). The CDR3 loop spans 17 amino acids. The CDR3 DNA follows: TGTGCCAGCAGCCATACCGGACTAGCGGTCCGGTACAATGAGCAGTTCTTC. It is translated as CASSHTGLAVRYNEQFF.

The chain combines TRBV27 with TRBJ2-3, with D tentatively TRBD2 (6 bases). V lost 5 bases to trimming and J lost 5 bases, with 23 bases between them. The CDR3 spans 17 residues. Per germline, CDR1 MNHEY and CDR2 SMNVEV (reference sequence). This CDR3 is CASSRACRLVEKDTQYF. The CDR3, as DNA: TGTGCCAGCAGTCGGGCGTGCAGACTAGTCGAAAAAGATACGCAGTATTTT.